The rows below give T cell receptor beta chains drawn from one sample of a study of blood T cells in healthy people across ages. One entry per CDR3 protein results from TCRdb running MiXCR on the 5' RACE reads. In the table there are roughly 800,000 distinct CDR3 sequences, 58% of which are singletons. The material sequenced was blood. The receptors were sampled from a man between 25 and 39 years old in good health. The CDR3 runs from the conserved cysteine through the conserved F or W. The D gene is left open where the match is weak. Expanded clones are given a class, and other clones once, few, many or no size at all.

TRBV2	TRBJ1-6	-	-	CATREYSPLHF	TGTGCCACCCGGGAATATTCACCCCTCCACTTT
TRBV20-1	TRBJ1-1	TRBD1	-	CSAITGGNTEAFF	TGCAGTGCTATAACAGGGGGGAACACTGAAGCTTTCTTT
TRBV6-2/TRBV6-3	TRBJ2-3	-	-	CASTRTAGTQYF	TGTGCCAGCACCCGGACAGCCGGTACGCAGTATTTT
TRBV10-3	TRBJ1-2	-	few	CAISESPGNGYTF	TGTGCCATCAGTGAGTCCCCAGGGAATGGCTACACCTTC
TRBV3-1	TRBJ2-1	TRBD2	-	CASSWGGGRANEQFF	TGTGCCAGCAGCTGGGGCGGGGGGCGAGCCAATGAGCAGTTCTTC
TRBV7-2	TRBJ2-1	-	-	CASSLVPGEDNEQFF	TGTGCCAGCAGCTTAGTACCAGGGGAAGACAATGAGCAGTTCTTC
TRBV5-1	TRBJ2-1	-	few	CASSLGVGGPEQFF	TGCGCCAGCAGCTTGGGGGTTGGCGGTCCCGAGCAGTTCTTC
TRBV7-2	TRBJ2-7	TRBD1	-	CASSVVGTAYEQYF	TGTGCCAGCAGCGTAGTAGGGACAGCCTACGAGCAGTACTTC
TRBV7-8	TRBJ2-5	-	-	CASSSKRPPYQEAQYF	TGTGCCAGCAGCTCAAAAAGGCCACCGTACCAAGAGGCCCAGTACTTC
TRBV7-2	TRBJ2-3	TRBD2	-	CASSFRSGSSTDTQYF	TGTGCCAGCAGCTTCCGGAGCGGGAGTAGCACAGATACGCAGTATTTT
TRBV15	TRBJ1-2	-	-	CATSFGPDGYTF	TGTGCCACCAGCTTCGGACCGGATGGCTACACCTTC
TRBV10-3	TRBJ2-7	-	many	CAISEPSYEQYF	TGTGCCATCAGTGAGCCATCTTACGAGCAGTACTTC
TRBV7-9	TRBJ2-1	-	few	CASSPRQGNEQFF	TGTGCCAGCAGCCCCCGCCAGGGCAATGAGCAGTTCTTC
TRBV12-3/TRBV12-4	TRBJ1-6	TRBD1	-	CASRSGTGLSPLHF	TGTGCCAGCAGATCCGGGACAGGGCTTTCACCCCTCCACTTT
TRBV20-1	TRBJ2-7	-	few	CSAREVGHHLDEQYF	TGCAGTGCTAGAGAGGTGGGACACCACCTAGACGAGCAGTACTTC
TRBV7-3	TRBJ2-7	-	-	CASSQGQWDEQYF	TGTGCCAGCAGCCAAGGACAGTGGGACGAGCAGTACTTC
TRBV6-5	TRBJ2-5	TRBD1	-	CASSYATGGGQETQYF	TGTGCCAGCAGTTACGCGACAGGGGGAGGACAAGAGACCCAGTACTTC
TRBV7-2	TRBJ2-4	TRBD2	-	CATMSGGADIQYF	TGTGCCACCATGAGCGGGGGGGCCGACATTCAGTACTTC
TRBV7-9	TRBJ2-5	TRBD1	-	CASSPDTGVNRRQETQYF	TGTGCCAGCAGCCCAGACACAGGGGTCAATCGAAGACAAGAGACCCAGTACTTC
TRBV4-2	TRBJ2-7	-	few	CASSQGPLYEQYF	TGTGCCAGCAGCCAAGGTCCCCTCTACGAGCAGTACTTC
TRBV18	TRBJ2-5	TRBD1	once	CASSPETGRKTQYF	TGTGCCAGCTCACCGGAGACAGGGCGAAAGACCCAGTACTTC
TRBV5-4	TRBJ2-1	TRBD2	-	CASSQPLAGTEQFF	TGTGCCAGCAGCCAACCCTTAGCGGGAACTGAGCAGTTCTTC